The rows below give T cell receptor beta chains drawn from one sample of a study of regulatory T cells in long-lasting Graves disease. MiXCR, run by TCRdb on the multiplex PCR reads, gives a single entry per CDR3 protein. The sample lists roughly 410,000 distinct CDR3 sequences, 15% occurring once. Separately, the same data were catalogued under a study of T cells in Graves' hyperthyroidism and ophthalmopathy.

Sample: peripheral blood mononuclear cells (PBMCs), taken at new diagnosis, from a patient treated with antithyroid drugs. The receptor source for this set is a middle-aged woman with Graves disease. Each CDR3 is given with its conserved first and last residue. A D gene is named only where the DNA matches it firmly. Where a row states a size, it is once, few, many or the class of an expanded clone; other rows omit it.

clone_size d_call j_call v_call cdr3_nt cdr3_aa
many NA TRBJ1-2 TRBV27 TGTGCCAGCAGATCCGGGACGGCGCACTATGGCTACACCTTC CASRSGTAHYGYTF
many NA TRBJ1-5 TRBV15 TGTGCCACCAGCAGAGGTGACAGGAACAATCAGCCCCAGCATTTT CATSRGDRNNQPQHF
few TRBD1 TRBJ2-5 TRBV18 TGTGCCAGCTCACGGGACAGGTCACTACAAGAGACCCAGTACTTC CASSRDRSLQETQYF
few NA TRBJ1-1 TRBV19 TGTGCCAGTAGTATTGATCCGAACACTGAAGCTTTCTTT CASSIDPNTEAFF
NA NA TRBJ2-7 TRBV9 TGTGCCAGCAGCGTGCAGACGAATGACTACGAGCAGTACTTC CASSVQTNDYEQYF
few TRBD1 TRBJ1-2 TRBV13 TGTGCCAGCAGCTTAGGAAGGGACAGCTATGGCTACACCTTC CASSLGRDSYGYTF
few NA TRBJ1-6 TRBV7-8 TGTGCCAGCAGCTTAGGCAGGGCAAGTGACTCACCCCTCCACTTT CASSLGRASDSPLHF
many TRBD1 TRBJ2-2 TRBV11-3 TGTGCCAGCAGCTTCCGGGACAGGCCGACCGGGGAGCTGTTTTTT CASSFRDRPTGELFF
NA TRBD2 TRBJ2-3 TRBV20-1 TGCAGTGCTGTCCTGCGGGAGGGGGGAACAGATACGCAGTATTTT CSAVLREGGTDTQYF
many NA TRBJ2-7 TRBV5-1 TGCGCCAGCAGCTTGGGGGACTTTGAGCAGTACTTC CASSLGDFEQYF
many TRBD1 TRBJ1-4 TRBV11-2 TGTGCCAGCAGCAGGACAGGGGTGGAAAAACTGTTTTTT CASSRTGVEKLFF
NA NA TRBJ1-6 TRBV28 TGTGCCAGCACCACAACGGGCCCCGATTCACCCCTCCACTTT CASTTTGPDSPLHF
many TRBD1 TRBJ2-7 TRBV24-1 TGTGCCACCAGTGATTCTCGGACAGGGGGAGACGAGCAGTACTTC CATSDSRTGGDEQYF
few TRBD2 TRBJ2-3 TRBV7-3 TGTGCCAGCAGCTTAGGGAGGACTAGCGGTACAGATACGCAGTATTTT CASSLGRTSGTDTQYF
few TRBD1 TRBJ1-2 TRBV7-9 TGTGCCAGCAGCGGCCGGGACAGGGGTAACTATGGCTACACCTTC CASSGRDRGNYGYTF
many NA TRBJ2-7 TRBV19 TGTGCCAGTAGTATTGAAGGGGTCGGCTACGAGCAGTACTTC CASSIEGVGYEQYF
many NA TRBJ2-1 TRBV6-2/TRBV6-3 TGTGCCAGCAGTTACTTGTCTAGGGATGAGCAGTTCTTC CASSYLSRDEQFF
NA TRBD2 TRBJ2-1 TRBV4-3 TGCGCCAGCAGCCCACGAGAGTGGCTAGCGGGAGGTAATGAGCAGTTCTTC CASSPREWLAGGNEQFF
few TRBD2 TRBJ2-1 TRBV24-1 TGTGCCACCAGTGACCGGACTAGCGGGAGCAATGAGCAGTTCTTC CATSDRTSGSNEQFF
many NA TRBJ2-1 TRBV29-1 TGCAGCGGTTCAGGGTGGAATGAGCAGTTCTTC CSGSGWNEQFF